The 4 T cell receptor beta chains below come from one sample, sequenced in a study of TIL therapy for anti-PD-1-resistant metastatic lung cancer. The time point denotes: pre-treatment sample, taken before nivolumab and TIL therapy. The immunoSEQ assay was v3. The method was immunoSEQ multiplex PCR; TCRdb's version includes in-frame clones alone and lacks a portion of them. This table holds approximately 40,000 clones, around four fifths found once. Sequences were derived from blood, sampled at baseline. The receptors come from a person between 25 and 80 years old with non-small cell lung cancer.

CDR3 nucleotides: TGTGCCAGCAGCTTAAGGGGACCCAACTATGGCTACACCTTC. It specifies CASSLRGPNYGYTF. V and J are TRBV7-9 and TRBJ1-2, with D possibly matching TRBD1 (5 bases). Per germline, CDR1 SEHNR and CDR2 FQNEAQ (reference sequence). The CDR3 runs to 14 residues. Trimming cost V 2 bases and J 2 bases, with 9 bases left between them.

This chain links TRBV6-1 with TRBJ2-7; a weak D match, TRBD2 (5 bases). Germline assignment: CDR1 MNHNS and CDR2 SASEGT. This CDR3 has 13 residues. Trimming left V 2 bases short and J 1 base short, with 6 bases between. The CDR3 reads CASSERDSYEQYF. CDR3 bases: TGTGCCAGCAGTGAACGGGATTCCTACGAGCAGTACTTC.

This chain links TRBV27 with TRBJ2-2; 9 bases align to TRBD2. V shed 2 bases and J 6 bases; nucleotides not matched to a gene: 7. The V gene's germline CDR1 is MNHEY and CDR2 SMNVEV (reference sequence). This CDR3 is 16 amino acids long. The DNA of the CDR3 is TGTGCCAGCAGTTTAGTGGCGGGGGGGCCCGCCGGGGAGCTGTTTTTT. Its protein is CASSLVAGGPAGELFF.

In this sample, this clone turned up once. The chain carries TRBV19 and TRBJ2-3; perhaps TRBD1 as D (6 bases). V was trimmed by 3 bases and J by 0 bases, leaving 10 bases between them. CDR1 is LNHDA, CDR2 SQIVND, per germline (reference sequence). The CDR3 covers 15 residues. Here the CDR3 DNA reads TGTGCCAGTAGTATTCGAGGGGGTAGCACAGATACGCAGTATTTT. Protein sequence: CASSIRGGSTDTQYF. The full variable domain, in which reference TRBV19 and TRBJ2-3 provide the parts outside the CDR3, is DGGITQSPKYLFRKEGQNVTLSCEQNLNHDAMYWYRQDPGQGLRLIYYSQIVNDFQKGDIAEGYSVSREKKESFPLTVTSAQKNPTAFYLCASSIRGGSTDTQYFGPGTRLTVL.